A single sample gave rise to the 6 T cell receptor beta chains below, sequenced in a study of T cell changes during pregnancy in multiple sclerosis. Some clones are missing from TCRdb's copy, which holds only in-frame ones; the method was immunoSEQ multiplex PCR. The sample shows 9,000 to 10,000 clones, 83% of them seen only once. Sample: CD8+ T cells from peripheral blood mononuclear cells, taken in the third trimester of pregnancy. All receptors come from a female donor in good health, enrolled as a control in a pregnancy study.

The chain combines TRBV4-1 with TRBJ1-1, with D perhaps matching TRBD1 (6 bases). The CDR3 covers 15 residues. Trimming took 4 bases from V and 1 from J, leaving 13 bases between them. CDR1 and CDR2 (germline): MGHRA, YSYEKL. The CDR3 DNA reads TGCGCCAGCAGCCCCAGGGGATTGGGGAACACTGAAGCTTTCTTT. Its protein is CASSPRGLGNTEAFF.

This clone came up a few times. The V and J genes are TRBV4-3 and TRBJ1-1, with D maybe TRBD1 (5 bases). This CDR3 has 16 residues. V lost 0 bases and J lost 4, with 15 bases in between. Germline V gene lookup returns CDR1 LGHNA and CDR2 YSLEER. CDR3 region: CASSQDLGTGGTEAFF. CDR3 in DNA: TGCGCCAGCAGCCAAGATTTAGGGACTGGCGGCACTGAAGCTTTCTTT.

The chain carries TRBV27 and TRBJ2-1; 9 bases fit TRBD2. The CDR3 totals 13 residues. Germline CDR1 MNHEY, CDR2 SMNVEV (reference sequence). J lost 7 bases, V lost 6 bases, and 4 bases had no gene match. The CDR3 sequence: CASSPSGGNEQFF. The CDR3 coding sequence is TGTGCCAGCAGCCCCAGCGGGGGGAATGAGCAGTTCTTC.

This clone showed up just a few times. V and J are TRBV4-2 and TRBJ1-2; D perhaps matches TRBD1 (6 bases). Germline values: CDR1 LGHNA, CDR2 YNFKEQ. V was trimmed by 4 bases and J by 8 bases, leaving 20 bases between them. CDR3 length: 15 amino acids. The DNA of the CDR3 is TGTGCCAGCAGCCCTCGGACAGCTGCAGGAGACGGCTACACCTTC. Residues: CASSPRTAAGDGYTF.

The rearrangement joins TRBV4-2 to TRBJ2-6; D is uncertain. The V end was cut by 4 bases, the J end by 1 base, with 8 bases between. The CDR3 is made up of 15 amino acids. From germline, CDR1 is LGHNA and CDR2 YNFKEQ. CDR3 in amino acids: CASSPSESGANVLTF. CDR3 in DNA: TGTGCCAGCAGCCCTTCCGAGTCTGGGGCCAACGTCCTGACTTTC.

The gene calls are TRBV5-6 and TRBJ2-7; a possible D gene is TRBD2 (5 bases). Trimming removed 1 base from V and 6 bases from J, with 14 bases in between. Germline V gene sequence: CDR1 SGHDT, CDR2 YYEEEE. This CDR3 is built from 14 residues. The chain's CDR3 is CASSLIWELSEQYF. The CDR3 coding sequence is TGTGCCAGCAGCTTGATTTGGGAGCTCAGCGAGCAGTACTTC.